These 7 T cell receptor beta chains originate from one sample sequenced in a study of cytomegalovirus exposure and HLA in healthy donors. In the PCR, 60 Vbeta and 13 Jbeta primers were used. This table comes from immunoSEQ multiplex PCR, and its TCRdb copy is limited to in-frame clones, with some not included. This sample's table reports about 47,000 clones. The sample taken for sequencing was PBMCs. The receptors come from a male donor in good health and CMV-seronegative.

The chain joins TRBV29-1 to TRBJ2-1, with 8 bases lining up with TRBD2. Trimming cost V 4 bases and J 5 bases; bases outside gene matches: 7. Germline values: CDR1 SQVTM, CDR2 ANQGSEA. The CDR3 has 14 residues. CDR3 nucleotide sequence: TGCAGCGTTGCAAGCGGGGGCACCGACAATGAGCAGTTCTTC. It yields the protein CSVASGGTDNEQFF.

With regard to this clone: Other nucleotide sequences from this sample produce the same CDR3. This sequence joins TRBV6-5 and TRBJ1-2, with 8 bases matching TRBD1. Germline V gene lookup returns CDR1 MNHEY and CDR2 SVGAGI. This CDR3 contains 13 residues. V gave up 2 bases and J gave up 7 bases; unmatched junction bases: 3. In nucleotides, the CDR3 is TGTGCCAGCAGTTACGACAGGGGTAGTGGCTACACCTTC. Protein: CASSYDRGSGYTF.

The chain has TRBV30 and TRBJ1-2; the match to TRBD1 covers 8 bases. V lost 0 bases to trimming and J lost 7 bases; unmatched junction nucleotides: 7. There are 14 residues in the CDR3. Germline assignment: CDR1 GTSNPN and CDR2 SVGIG (reference sequence). CDR3 coding DNA: TGTGCCTGGAGTGTACATCAAACAGGGGGTGGCTACACCTTC. Translation: CAWSVHQTGGGYTF.

The chain has TRBV6-5 and TRBJ2-3, with no clear D. This CDR3 region has 16 residues. Germline CDR1 MNHEY, CDR2 SVGAGI. V gave up 0 bases and J gave up 0 bases, with 10 bases separating them. The chain's CDR3 is CASSYSSEYSTDTQYF. The CDR3 bases are TGTGCCAGCAGTTACTCGAGCGAGTATAGCACAGATACGCAGTATTTT.

The rearrangement joins TRBV4-3 to TRBJ1-5; D is unresolved. Germline-derived CDR1 and CDR2 are LGHNA and YSLEER. V gave up 1 base and J gave up 0 bases, with 7 bases separating them. The CDR3 runs to 15 residues. CDR3 amino acids: CASSQAWPSNQPQHF. The DNA of the CDR3 is TGCGCCAGCAGCCAAGCTTGGCCTAGCAATCAGCCCCAGCATTTT.

V and J are TRBV20-1 and TRBJ1-2; D unclear. The CDR3 spans 11 residues. V dropped 4 bases and J dropped 2 bases, with 5 bases sitting between them. Germline V lookup: CDR1 DFQATT, CDR2 SNEGSKA (reference sequence). CDR3 residues: CSAIRNYGYTF. In DNA, the CDR3 is TGCAGTGCTATCAGAAACTATGGCTACACCTTC.

The rearrangement joins TRBV13 to TRBJ2-7; tentative D call: TRBD2 (7 bases). Germline CDR1 PRHDT, CDR2 FYEKMQ (reference sequence). The CDR3 totals 13 residues. Trimming cost V 4 bases and J 5 bases, with 12 bases left between them. The CDR3 loop is CASSWGGANEQYF. As DNA, the CDR3 is TGTGCCAGCAGCTGGGGGGGGGCCAACGAGCAGTACTTC.